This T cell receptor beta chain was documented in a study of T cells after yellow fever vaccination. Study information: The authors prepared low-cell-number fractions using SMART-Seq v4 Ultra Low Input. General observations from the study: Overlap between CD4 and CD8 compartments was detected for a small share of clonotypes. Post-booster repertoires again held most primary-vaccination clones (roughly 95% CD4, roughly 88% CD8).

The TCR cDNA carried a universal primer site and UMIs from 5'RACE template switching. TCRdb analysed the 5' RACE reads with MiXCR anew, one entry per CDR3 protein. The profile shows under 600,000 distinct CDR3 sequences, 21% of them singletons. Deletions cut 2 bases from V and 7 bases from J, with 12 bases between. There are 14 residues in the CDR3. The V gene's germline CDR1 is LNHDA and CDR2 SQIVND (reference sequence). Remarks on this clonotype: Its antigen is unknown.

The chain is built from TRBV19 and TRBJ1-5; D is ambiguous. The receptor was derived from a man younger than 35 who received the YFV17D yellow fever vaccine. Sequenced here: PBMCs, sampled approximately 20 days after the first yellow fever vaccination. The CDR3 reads CASSIIYQNQPQHF. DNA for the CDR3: TGTGCCAGTAGTATAATATATCAGAACCAGCCCCAGCATTTT.